This TCR beta chain was captured by sequencing in a study of blood T cells in healthy people across ages. In this sample, this clonotype turned up once. PCR was performed a second time for about 7 to 12 cycles using a sample-barcoded 5' primer and a J-beta primer mix. TCRdb passed the 5' RACE reads through MiXCR, listing each CDR3 protein once. The sample has 1,500,000 or so distinct CDR3 sequences, around 59% seen once; the top ten hold over 5.5%. The CDR3 runs 13 residues. Trimming left V 5 bases short and J 8 bases short, with 15 bases between. Germline CDR1 reads MNHEY; CDR2 reads SVGAGI. The sequencing input was blood. The chain links TRBV6-5 to TRBJ1-1; D remains ambiguous. The receptor was isolated from a man between 18 and 29 years old in good health. CDR3 nucleotide sequence: TGTGCCAGCAGTGACCGGGCCTCAAAGGAAGCTTTCTTT. The encoded protein is CASSDRASKEAFF.